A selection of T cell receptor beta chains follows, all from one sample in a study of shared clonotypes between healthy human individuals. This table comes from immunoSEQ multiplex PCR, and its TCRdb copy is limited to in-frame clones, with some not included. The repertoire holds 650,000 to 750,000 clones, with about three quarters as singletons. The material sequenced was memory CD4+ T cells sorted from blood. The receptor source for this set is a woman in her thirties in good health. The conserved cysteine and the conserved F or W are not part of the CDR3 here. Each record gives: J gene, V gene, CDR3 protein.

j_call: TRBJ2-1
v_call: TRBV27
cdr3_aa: ASSLGTSGYNEQF

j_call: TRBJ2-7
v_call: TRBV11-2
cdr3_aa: ASSRGTGDRYEQY

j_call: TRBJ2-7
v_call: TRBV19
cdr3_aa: ASSIGRGIGDEQY

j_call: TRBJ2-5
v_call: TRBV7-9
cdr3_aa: ASSENGLEQETQY

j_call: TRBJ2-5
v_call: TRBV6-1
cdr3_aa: ASSAGLSGTQY

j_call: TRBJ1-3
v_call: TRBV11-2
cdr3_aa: ASSPMRDGNTIY

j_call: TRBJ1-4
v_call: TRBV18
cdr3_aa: ASSPGQADEKLF

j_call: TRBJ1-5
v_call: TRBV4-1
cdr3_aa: ASRPGQGAIEPQH

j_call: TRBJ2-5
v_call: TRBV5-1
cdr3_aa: ASSSLQGLGETQY

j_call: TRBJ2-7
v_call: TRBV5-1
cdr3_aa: ASSPGTGGLEQY

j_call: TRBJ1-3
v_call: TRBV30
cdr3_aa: AWGGHNSGNTIY

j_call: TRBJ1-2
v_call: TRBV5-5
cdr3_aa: ASSWGQVDGYT

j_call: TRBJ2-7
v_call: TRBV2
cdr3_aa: ASTGRSYEQY

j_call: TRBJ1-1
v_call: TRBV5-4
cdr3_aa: ASSPPNRGTEAF

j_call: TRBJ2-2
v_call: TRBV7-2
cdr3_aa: ASSLRRRNTGELF

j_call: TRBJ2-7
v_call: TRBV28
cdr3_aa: ASSLLQRSSYEQY

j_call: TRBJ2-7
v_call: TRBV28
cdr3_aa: ASSPGGVSSSYEQY

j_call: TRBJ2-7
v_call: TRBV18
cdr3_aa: ASSPGTPAYEQY

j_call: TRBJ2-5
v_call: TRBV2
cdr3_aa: ASSQQGQWRETQY

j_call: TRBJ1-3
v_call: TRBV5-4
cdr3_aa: ASSRDISGNTIY

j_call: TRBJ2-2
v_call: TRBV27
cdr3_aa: ASSLSVYKGPTGELF

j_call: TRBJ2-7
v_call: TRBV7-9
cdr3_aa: ASSRSGTSYEQY

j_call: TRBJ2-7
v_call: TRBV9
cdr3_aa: ASSATRTGTYEQY

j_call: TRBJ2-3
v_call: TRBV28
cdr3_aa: ASRVDRNTDTQY

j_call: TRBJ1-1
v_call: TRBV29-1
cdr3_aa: SVGFGTEAF

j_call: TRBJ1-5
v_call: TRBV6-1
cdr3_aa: ASSREGDLDQPQH

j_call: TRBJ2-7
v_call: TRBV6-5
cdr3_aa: ASSYSRFSYEQY

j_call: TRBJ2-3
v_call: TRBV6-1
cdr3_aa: ASSVSGSFISHTDTQY

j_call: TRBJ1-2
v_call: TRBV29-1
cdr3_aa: SASPLSAAGGAGYT